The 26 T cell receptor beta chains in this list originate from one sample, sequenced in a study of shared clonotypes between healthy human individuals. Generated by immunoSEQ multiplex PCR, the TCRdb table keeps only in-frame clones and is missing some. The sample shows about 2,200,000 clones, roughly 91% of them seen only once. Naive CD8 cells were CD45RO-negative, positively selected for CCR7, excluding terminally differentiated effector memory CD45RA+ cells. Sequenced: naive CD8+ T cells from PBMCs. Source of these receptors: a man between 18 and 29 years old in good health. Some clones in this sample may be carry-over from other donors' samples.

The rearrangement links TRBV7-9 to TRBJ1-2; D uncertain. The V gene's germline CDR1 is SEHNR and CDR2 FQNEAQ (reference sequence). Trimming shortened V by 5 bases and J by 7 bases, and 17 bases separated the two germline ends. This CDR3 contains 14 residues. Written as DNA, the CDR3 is TGTGCCAGCAGCCCTCCCTTATTACCAGGTGGCTACACCTTC. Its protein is CASSPPLLPGGYTF.

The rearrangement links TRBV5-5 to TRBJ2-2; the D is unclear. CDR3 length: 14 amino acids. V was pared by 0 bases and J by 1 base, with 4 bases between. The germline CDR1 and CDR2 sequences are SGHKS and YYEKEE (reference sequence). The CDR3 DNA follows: TGTGCCAGCAGCTTGGCGGGGAACACCGGGGAGCTGTTTTTT. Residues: CASSLAGNTGELFF.

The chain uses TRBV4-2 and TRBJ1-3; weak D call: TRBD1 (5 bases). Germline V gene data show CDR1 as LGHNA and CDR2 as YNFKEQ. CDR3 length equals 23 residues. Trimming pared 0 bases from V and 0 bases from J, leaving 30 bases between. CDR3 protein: CASSQDLVGGTGNDYYSGNTIYF. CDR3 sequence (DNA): TGTGCCAGCAGCCAAGATTTAGTGGGGGGAACAGGCAACGACTACTACTCTGGAAACACCATATATTTT.

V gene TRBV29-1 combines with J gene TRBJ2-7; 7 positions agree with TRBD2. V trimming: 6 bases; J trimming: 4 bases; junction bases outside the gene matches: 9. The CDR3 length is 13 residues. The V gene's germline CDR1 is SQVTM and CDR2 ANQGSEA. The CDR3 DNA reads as TGCAGCGTCGAACGGGACGGGGGGTACGAGCAGTACTTC. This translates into CSVERDGGYEQYF.

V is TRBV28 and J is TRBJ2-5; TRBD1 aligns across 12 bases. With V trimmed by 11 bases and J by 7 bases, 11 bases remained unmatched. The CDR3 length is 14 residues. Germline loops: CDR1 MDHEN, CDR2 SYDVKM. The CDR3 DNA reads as TGTGCCGGAGGGGACAGGGGGCCCCGGGGGACCCAGTACTTC. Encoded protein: CAGGDRGPRGTQYF.

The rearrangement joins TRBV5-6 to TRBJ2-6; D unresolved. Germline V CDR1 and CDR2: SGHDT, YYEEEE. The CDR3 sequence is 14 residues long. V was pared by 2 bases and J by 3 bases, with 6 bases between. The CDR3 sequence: CASSLGYGANVLTF. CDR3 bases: TGTGCCAGCAGCTTAGGGTATGGGGCCAACGTCCTGACTTTC.

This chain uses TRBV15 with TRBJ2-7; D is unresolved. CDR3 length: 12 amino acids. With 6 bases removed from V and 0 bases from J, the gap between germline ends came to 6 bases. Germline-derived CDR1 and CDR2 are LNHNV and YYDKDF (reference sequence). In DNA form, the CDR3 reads TGTGCCACCAGAAGTAGCTCCTACGAGCAGTACTTC. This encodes CATRSSSYEQYF.

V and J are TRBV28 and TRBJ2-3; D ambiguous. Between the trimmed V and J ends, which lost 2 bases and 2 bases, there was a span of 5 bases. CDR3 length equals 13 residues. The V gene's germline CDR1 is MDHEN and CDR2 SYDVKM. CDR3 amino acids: CASSLGDTDTQYF. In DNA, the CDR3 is TGTGCCAGCAGTTTAGGCGACACAGATACGCAGTATTTT.

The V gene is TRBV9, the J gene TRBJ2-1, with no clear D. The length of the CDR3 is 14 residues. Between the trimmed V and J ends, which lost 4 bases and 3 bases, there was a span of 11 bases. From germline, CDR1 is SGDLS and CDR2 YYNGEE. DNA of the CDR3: TGTGCCAGCAGCCCCCAGCTGATCTACAATGAGCAGTTCTTC. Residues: CASSPQLIYNEQFF.

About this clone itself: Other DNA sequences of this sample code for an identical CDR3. CDR3 nucleotides: TGTGCCAGCAGCGTTGCCGGGACGGCGAACACCGGGGAGCTGTTTTTT. Translating it yields CASSVAGTANTGELFF. The chain joins TRBV9 to TRBJ2-2; D could derive from TRBD1 or TRBD2 (5 bases each). With 2 bases removed from V and 0 bases from J, the gap between germline ends came to 11 bases. The germline gives CDR1 SGDLS, CDR2 YYNGEE. The CDR3 length is 16 residues.

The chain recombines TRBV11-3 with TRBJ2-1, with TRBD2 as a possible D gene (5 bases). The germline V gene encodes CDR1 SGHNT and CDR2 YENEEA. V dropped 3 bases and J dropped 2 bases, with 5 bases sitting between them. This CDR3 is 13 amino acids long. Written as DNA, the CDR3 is TGTGCCAGCAGCTTCGGGACCTACAATGAGCAGTTCTTC. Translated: CASSFGTYNEQFF.

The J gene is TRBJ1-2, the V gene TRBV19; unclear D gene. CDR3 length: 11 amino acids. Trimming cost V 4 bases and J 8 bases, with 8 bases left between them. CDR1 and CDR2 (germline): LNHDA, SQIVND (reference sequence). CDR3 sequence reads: CASSRGEGYTF. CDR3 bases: TGTGCCAGTAGTAGAGGAGAAGGCTACACCTTC.

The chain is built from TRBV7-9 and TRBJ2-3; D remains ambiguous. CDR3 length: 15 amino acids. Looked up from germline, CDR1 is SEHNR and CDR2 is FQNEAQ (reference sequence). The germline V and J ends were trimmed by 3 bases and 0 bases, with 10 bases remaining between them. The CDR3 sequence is CASSLTETSTDTQYF. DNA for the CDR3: TGTGCCAGCAGCTTGACGGAAACTAGCACAGATACGCAGTATTTT.

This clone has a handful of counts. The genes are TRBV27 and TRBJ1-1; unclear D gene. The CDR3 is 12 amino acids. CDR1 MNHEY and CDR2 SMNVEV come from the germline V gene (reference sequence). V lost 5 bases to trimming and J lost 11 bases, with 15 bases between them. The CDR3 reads CASSDWQGWAFF. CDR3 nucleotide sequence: TGTGCCAGCAGTGATTGGCAAGGATGGGCTTTCTTT.

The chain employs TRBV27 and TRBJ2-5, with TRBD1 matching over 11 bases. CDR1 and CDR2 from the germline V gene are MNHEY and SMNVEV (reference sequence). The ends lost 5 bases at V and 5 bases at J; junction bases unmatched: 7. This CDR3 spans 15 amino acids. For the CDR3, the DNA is TGTGCCAGCAGTCCCAGGACAGGGGGCAGGGAGACCCAGTACTTC. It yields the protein CASSPRTGGRETQYF.

CDR3 loop: CASSDLRGGFFTDTQYF. CDR3 bases: TGTGCCAGCAGTGACCTTAGAGGGGGCTTCTTTACAGATACGCAGTATTTT. The V and J genes are TRBV6-1 and TRBJ2-3, with TRBD1 identical over 7 bases. The trim removed 3 bases at V and 3 bases at J, leaving 12 bases unmatched. CDR1 and CDR2 (germline): MNHNS, SASEGT. The CDR3 length is 17 residues.

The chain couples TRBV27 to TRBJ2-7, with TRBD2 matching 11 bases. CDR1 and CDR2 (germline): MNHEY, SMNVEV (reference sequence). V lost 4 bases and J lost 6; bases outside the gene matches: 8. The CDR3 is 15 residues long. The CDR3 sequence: CASSSLGTSGREQYF. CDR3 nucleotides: TGTGCCAGCAGTTCCCTGGGGACTAGCGGCCGCGAGCAGTACTTC.

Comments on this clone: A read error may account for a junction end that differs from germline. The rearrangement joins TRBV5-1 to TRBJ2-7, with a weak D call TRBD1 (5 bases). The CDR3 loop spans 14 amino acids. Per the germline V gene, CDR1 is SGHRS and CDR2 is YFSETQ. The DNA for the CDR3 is TGCGCCGGCAGCCCCGGACAACTGCCCTACGAGCAGTACTTC. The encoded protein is CAGSPGQLPYEQYF.

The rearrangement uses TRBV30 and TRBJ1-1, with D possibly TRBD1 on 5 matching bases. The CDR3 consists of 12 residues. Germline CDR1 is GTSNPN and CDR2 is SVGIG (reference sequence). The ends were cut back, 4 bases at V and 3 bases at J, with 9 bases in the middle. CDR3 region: CAWTAGDTEAFF. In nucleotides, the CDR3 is TGTGCCTGGACGGCGGGGGACACTGAAGCTTTCTTT.

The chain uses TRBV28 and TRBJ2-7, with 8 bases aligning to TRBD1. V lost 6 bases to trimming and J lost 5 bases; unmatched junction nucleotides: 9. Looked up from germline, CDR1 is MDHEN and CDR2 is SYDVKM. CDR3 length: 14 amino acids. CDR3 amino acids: CASRTDREGNEQYF. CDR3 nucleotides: TGTGCCAGCAGAACGGACAGGGAAGGTAACGAGCAGTACTTC.

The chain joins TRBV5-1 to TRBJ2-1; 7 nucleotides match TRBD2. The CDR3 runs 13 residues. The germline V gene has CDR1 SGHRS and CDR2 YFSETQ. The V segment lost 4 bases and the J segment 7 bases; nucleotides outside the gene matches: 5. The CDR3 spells CASSGRAGNEQFF. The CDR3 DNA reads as TGCGCCAGCAGCGGGAGGGCCGGAAATGAGCAGTTCTTC.

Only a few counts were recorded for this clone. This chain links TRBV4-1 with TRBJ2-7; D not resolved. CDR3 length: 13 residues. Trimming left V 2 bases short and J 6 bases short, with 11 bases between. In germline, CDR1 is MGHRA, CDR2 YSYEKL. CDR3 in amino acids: CASSQRPSVEQYF. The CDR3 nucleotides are TGCGCCAGCAGCCAACGCCCCTCGGTCGAGCAGTACTTC.

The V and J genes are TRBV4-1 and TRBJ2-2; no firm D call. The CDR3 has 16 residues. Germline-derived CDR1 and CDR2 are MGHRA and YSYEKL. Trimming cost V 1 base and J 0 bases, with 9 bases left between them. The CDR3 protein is CASSQVTISNTGELFF. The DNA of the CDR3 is TGCGCCAGCAGCCAAGTGACCATTTCGAACACCGGGGAGCTGTTTTTT.

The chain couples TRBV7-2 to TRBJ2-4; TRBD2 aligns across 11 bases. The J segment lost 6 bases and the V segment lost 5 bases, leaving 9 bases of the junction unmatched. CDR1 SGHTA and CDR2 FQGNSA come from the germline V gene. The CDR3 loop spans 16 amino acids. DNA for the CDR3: TGTGCCAGCAGCCCACTAGCGGGAGTATTAGGAAACATTCAGTACTTC. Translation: CASSPLAGVLGNIQYF. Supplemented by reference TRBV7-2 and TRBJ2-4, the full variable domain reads GAGVSQSPSNKVTEKGKDVELRCDPISGHTALYWYRQSLGQGLEFLIYFQGNSAPDKSGLPSDRFSAERTGGSVSTLTIQRTQQEDSAVYLCASSPLAGVLGNIQYFGAGTRLSVL.

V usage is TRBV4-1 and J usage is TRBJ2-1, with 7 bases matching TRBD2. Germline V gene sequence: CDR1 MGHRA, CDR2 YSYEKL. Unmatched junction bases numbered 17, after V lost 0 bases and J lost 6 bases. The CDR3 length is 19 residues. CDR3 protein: CASSQDGFVGDYRGNEQFF. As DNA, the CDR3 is TGCGCCAGCAGCCAAGATGGATTTGTTGGGGACTACCGGGGCAATGAGCAGTTCTTC.

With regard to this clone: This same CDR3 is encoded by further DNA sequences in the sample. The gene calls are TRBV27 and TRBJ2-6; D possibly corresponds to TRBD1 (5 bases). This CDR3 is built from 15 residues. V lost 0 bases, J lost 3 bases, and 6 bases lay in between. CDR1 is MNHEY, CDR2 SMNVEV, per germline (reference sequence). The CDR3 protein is CASSLSRVGANVLTF. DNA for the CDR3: TGTGCCAGCAGTTTATCCAGGGTTGGGGCCAACGTCCTGACTTTC.